This T cell receptor (beta chain) originates from a study of T cells in Graves' hyperthyroidism and ophthalmopathy. Study-wide findings and caveats: The model identified upcoming ophthalmopathy a median about 7.1 months ahead of onset.

Worth noting for this clonotype: Its antigen is not known.

Trimming took 6 bases from V and 3 from J; bases not matched to a gene: 5. This CDR3 spans 14 amino acids. Germline V gene data show CDR1 as SEHNR and CDR2 as FQNEAQ (reference sequence). TCR beta CDR3 region amplification was performed from RNA transcripts. The HTBI set primed first-round TCR CDR3 RT-PCR. TCRdb passed the multiplex PCR reads through MiXCR, listing each CDR3 protein once. Among roughly 700,000 distinct CDR3 sequences listed, around 16% were seen once. The sample taken for sequencing was blood. The source is a man over 45 with Graves' hyperthyroidism. The chain is built from TRBV7-9 and TRBJ1-1; 9 bases agree with TRBD1. Here the CDR3 reads CASRGDRGYTEAFF. Here the CDR3 DNA reads TGTGCCAGCAGGGGAGACAGGGGGTACACTGAAGCTTTCTTT.